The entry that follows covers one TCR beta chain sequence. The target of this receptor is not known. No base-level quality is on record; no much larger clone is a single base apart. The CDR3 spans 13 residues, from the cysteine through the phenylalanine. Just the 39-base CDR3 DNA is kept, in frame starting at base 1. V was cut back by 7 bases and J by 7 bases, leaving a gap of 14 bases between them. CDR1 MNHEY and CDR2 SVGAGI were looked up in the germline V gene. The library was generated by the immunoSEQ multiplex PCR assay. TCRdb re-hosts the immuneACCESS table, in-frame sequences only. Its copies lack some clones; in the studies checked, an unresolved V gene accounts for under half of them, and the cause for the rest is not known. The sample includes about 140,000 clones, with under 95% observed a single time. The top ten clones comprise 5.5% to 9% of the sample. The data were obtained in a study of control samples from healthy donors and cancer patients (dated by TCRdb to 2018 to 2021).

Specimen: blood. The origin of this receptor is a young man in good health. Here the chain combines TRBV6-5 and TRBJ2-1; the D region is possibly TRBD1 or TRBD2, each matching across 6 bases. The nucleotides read TGTGCCAGCACCCCGGGGGCCTCAAATGAGCAGTTCTTC. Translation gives CASTPGASNEQFF.